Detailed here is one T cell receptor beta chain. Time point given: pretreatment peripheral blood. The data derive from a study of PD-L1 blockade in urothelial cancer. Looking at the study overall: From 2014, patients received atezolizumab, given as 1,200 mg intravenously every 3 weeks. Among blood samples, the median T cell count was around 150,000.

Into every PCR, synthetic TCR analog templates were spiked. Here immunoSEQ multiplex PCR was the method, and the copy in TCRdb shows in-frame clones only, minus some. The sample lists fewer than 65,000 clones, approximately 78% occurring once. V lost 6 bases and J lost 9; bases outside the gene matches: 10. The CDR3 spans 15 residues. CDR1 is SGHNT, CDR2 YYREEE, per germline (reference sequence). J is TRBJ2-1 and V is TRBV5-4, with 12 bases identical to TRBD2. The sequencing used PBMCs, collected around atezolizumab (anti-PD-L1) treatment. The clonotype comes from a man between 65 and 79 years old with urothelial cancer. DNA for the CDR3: TGTGCCAGCACTCCCGGGACTAGCGGGTTAGGTGAGCAGTTCTTC. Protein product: CASTPGTSGLGEQFF.